Listed below are T cell receptor beta chains from one sample, sequenced in a study of cytomegalovirus exposure and HLA in healthy donors. TCRdb keeps only in-frame clones here, not all; method: immunoSEQ multiplex PCR. The data show about 160,000 clones, 70% to 90% seen once. The sample was PBMCs. These receptors came from a woman under 30 in good health and CMV-seronegative. CDR3s leave out the opening cysteine and the closing phenylalanine or tryptophan. Where a row states a size, it is once, few, many or the class of an expanded clone; other rows omit it.

j_call v_call clone_size cdr3_aa
TRBJ2-5 TRBV7-9 . ASSFPGQIQETQY
TRBJ2-3 TRBV5-1 . ASSLAGSGGLTDTQY
TRBJ2-7 TRBV13 . ASSWLAGLGPYEQY
TRBJ2-2 TRBV19 once ASSPDRLTGELF
TRBJ1-2 TRBV30 . AWSVQEGRYT
TRBJ2-1 TRBV11-3 . ASSLDIPSGYNEQF
TRBJ2-1 TRBV27 . AAVGGYNEQF
TRBJ1-4 TRBV7-2 . ASSVGQGAEKLF
TRBJ2-1 TRBV12-2 . ASRLALGSGRRNEQF
TRBJ2-1 TRBV9 . ASSVGGLANNEQF
TRBJ1-1 TRBV5-1 . ASSLGQGGGNTEAF
TRBJ2-3 TRBV7-3 . ASSTGQGTDTQY
TRBJ2-2 TRBV6-6 . ASSGGLVGGELF
TRBJ2-2 TRBV7-9 . ASSLARGLAGVYTGELF
TRBJ1-1 TRBV5-1 . ASSSVDTEAF
TRBJ2-2 TRBV6-5 few ASSYSGTGYPGELF
TRBJ2-7 TRBV7-6 . ASSLAGVGYEQY
TRBJ1-3 TRBV5-1 . ASSLSNRGNTIY
TRBJ1-2 TRBV27 . ASRRTGGSYGYT
TRBJ1-3 TRBV6-6 many ASRTGTGGSENTIY
TRBJ2-3 TRBV19 . ASQSRDRDPRTQY
TRBJ1-1 TRBV12-2 . ASRLDLGINTEAF
TRBJ2-7 TRBV6-5 . ASSYAQGDSYEQY
TRBJ1-2 TRBV5-4 . ASSLDRNYGYT
TRBJ2-2 TRBV11-2 . ASSPGWSGELF